This TCR beta chain was sequenced in a study of regulatory T cells in long-lasting Graves disease. Sample time point: newly diagnosed GD, antithyroid drugs for less than 3 months. PBMCs were the source of the RNA used for TCR sequencing. Staff took roughly 9.1 milliliters of peripheral blood and put it into EDTA tubes. Through Arm-PCR of CDR3 regions and iRepertoire HTBI primers, TCR beta libraries were built. TCRdb reprocessed the multiplex PCR reads with MiXCR, giving one entry per CDR3 protein. The sample holds 500,000 or so distinct CDR3 sequences; 14% are singletons and the top ten take about 15%. V gave up 6 bases and J gave up 7 bases; unmatched junction bases: 10. The CDR3 extends over 14 amino acids. Germline values: CDR1 LNHDA, CDR2 SQIVND (reference sequence). This clonotype was recorded many times. This sample also appeared in a second study, on T cells in Graves' hyperthyroidism and ophthalmopathy. As that study records: An initial round of RT-PCR targeting the TCR CDR3 relied on the HTBI primer set.

The sample consisted of peripheral blood mononuclear cells (PBMCs), taken at new diagnosis, from a patient treated with antithyroid drugs. This sequence was found in a woman aged 45-60 years with Graves disease. V gene TRBV19 combines with J gene TRBJ1-1, with 8 nucleotides matching TRBD1. CDR3 sequence (DNA): TGTGCCAGTAGCCGAACCGGGACAGGCTATGAAGCTTTCTTT. The encoded protein is CASSRTGTGYEAFF.